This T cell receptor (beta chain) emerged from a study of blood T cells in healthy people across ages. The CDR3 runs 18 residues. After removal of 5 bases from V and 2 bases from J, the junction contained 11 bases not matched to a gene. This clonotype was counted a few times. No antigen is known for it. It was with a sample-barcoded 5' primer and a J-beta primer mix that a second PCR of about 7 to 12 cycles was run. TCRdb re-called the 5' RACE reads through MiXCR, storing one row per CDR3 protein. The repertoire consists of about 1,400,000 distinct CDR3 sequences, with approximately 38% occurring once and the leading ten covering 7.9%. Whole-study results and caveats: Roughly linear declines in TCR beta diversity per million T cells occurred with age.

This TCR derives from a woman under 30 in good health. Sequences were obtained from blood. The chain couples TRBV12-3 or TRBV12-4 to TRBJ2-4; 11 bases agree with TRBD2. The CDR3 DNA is TGTGCCAGCAGTCCGGGGCTAGCGGGGGGCGGATCCAAAAACATTCAGTACTTC. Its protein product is CASSPGLAGGGSKNIQYF.